This TCR beta chain is drawn from a study of CD8+ T cells in alopecia areata. Germline V gene sequence: CDR1 MGHRA, CDR2 YSYEKL. The CDR3 has 15 residues. Turning to this clone: One end of the junction varies from germline; a read error may be responsible.

RNA was isolated and reverse transcribed to cDNA, the sequencing template. Some clones are missing from TCRdb's copy, which holds only in-frame ones; the method was immunoSEQ multiplex PCR. The table shows about 160,000 clones, with about 87% occurring only once. The TCR was taken from a human donor with alopecia areata. Sequencing used CD8+ T cells sorted from blood, obtained at week 0. The chain recombines TRBV4-1 with TRBJ2-4; tentative D call: TRBD2 (5 bases). The CDR3 spells CASSPAWGAENIQYF. DNA for the CDR3: TGCGCCAGCAGCCCAGCGTGGGGAGCCGAAAACATTCAGTACTTC.